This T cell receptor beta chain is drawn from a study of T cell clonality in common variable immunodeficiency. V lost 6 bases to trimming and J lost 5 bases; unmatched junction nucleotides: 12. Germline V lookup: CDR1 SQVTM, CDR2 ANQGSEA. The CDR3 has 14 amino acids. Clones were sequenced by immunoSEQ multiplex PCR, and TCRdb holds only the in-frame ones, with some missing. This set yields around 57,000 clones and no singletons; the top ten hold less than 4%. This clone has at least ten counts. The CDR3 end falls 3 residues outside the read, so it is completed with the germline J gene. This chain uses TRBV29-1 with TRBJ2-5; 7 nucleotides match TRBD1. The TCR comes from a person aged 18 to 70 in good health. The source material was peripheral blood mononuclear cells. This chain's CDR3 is CSVRPGQTTETQYF. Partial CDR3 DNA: TGCAGCGTACGACCGGGACAGACAACGGAGACC.